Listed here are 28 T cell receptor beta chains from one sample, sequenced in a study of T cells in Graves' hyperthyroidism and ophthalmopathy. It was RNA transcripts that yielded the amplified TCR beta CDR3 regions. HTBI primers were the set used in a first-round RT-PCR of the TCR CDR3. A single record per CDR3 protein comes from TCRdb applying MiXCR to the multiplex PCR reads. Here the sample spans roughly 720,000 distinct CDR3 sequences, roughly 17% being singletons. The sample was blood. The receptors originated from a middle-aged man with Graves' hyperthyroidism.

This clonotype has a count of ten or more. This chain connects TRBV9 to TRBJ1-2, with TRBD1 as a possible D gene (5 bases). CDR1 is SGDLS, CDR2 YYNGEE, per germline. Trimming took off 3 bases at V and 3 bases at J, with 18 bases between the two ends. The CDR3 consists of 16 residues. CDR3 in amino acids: CASSAVAGSSDYGYTF. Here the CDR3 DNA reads TGTGCCAGCAGCGCCGTTGCAGGGAGTAGTGACTATGGCTACACCTTC.

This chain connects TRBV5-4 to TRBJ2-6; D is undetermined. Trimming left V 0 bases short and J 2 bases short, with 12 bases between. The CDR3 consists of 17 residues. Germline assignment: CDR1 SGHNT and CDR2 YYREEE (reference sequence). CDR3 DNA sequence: TGTGCCAGCAGCTTGGAAGTTCAAATTACTGGGGCCAACGTCCTGACTTTC. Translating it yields CASSLEVQITGANVLTF.

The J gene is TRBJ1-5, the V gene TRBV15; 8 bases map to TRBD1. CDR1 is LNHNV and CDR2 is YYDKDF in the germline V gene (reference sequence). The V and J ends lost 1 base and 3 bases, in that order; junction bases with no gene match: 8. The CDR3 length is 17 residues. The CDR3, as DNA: TGTGCCACCAGCAGAGCAGGACAGGGAGATGTCAATCAGCCCCAGCATTTT. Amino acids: CATSRAGQGDVNQPQHF. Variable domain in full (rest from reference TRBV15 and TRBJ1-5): DAMVIQNPRYQVTQFGKPVTLSCSQTLNHNVMYWYQQKSSQAPKLLFHYYDKDFNNEADTPDNFQSRRPNTSFCFLDIRSPGLGDTAMYLCATSRAGQGDVNQPQHFGDGTRLSIL.

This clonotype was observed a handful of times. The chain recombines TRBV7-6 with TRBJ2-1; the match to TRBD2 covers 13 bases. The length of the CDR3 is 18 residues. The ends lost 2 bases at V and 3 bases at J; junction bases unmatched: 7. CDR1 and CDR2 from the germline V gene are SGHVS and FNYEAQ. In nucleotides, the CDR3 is TGTGCCAGCAGCTTAACCCGCGGACTAGCGGGGGACTACAATGAGCAGTTCTTC. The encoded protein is CASSLTRGLAGDYNEQFF.

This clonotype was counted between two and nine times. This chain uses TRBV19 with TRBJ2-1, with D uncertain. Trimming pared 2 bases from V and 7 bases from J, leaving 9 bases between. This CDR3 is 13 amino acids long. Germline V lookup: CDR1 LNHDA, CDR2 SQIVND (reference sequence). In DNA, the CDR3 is TGTGCCAGTAGTATAAATCTCGGGAATGAGCAGTTCTTC. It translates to CASSINLGNEQFF.

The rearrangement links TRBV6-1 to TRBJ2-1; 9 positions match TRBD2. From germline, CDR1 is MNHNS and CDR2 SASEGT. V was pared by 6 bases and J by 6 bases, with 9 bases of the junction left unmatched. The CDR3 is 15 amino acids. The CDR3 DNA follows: TGTGCCAGCAGACCCGGGACTAGCAGAGCCAATGAGCAGTTCTTC. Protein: CASRPGTSRANEQFF.

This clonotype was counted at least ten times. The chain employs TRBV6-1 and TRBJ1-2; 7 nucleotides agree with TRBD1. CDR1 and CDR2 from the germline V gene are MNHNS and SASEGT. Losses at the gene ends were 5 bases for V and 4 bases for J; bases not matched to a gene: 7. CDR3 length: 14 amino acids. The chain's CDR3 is CASSNRGLGYGYTF. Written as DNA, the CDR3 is TGTGCCAGCAGTAATAGGGGGCTTGGCTATGGCTACACCTTC.

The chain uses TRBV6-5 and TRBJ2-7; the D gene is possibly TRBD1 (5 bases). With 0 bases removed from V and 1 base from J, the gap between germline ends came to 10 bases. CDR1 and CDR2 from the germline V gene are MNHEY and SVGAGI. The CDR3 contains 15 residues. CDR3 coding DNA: TGTGCCAGCAGTTACTCGAGACAGTCTTCCTACGAGCAGTACTTC. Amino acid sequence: CASSYSRQSSYEQYF.

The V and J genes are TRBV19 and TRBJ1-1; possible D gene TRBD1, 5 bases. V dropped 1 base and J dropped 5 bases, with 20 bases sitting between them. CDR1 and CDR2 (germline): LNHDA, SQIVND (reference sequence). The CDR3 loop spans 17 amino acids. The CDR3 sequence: CASSIVGTLYRGTEAFF. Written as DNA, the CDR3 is TGTGCCAGTAGTATAGTAGGGACCCTCTACCGCGGGACTGAAGCTTTCTTT.

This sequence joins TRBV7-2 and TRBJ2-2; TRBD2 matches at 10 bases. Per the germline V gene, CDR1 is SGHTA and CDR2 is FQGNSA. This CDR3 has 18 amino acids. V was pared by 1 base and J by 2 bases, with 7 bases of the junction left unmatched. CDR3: CASSLVLAGASNTGELFF. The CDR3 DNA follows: TGTGCCAGCAGCTTAGTCCTAGCGGGAGCGTCAAACACCGGGGAGCTGTTTTTT.

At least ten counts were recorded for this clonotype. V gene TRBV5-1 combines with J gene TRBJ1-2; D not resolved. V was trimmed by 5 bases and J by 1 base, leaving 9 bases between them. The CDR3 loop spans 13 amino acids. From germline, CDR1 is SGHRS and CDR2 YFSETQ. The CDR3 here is CASRGKNNYGYTF. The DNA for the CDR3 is TGCGCCAGCAGGGGAAAGAATAACTATGGCTACACCTTC.

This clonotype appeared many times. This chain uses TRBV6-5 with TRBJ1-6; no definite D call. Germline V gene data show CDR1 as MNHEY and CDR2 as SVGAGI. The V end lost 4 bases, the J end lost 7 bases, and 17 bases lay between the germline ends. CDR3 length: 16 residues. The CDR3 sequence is CASSLRRTDYNSPLHF. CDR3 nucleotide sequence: TGTGCCAGCAGTTTACGGCGGACCGACTACAATTCACCCCTCCACTTT.

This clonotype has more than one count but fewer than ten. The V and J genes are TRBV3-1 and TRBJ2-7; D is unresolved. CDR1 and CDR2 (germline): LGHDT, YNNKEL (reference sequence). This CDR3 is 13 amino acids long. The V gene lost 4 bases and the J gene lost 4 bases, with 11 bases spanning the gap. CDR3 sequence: CASSPRSGYEQYF. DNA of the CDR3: TGTGCCAGCAGCCCCCGATCCGGATACGAGCAGTACTTC.

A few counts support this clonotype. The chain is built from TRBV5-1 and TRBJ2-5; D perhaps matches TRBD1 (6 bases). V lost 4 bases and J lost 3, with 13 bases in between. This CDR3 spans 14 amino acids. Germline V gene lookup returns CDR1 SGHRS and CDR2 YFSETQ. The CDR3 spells CASSPRDNKETQYF. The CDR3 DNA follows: TGCGCCAGCAGCCCAAGGGACAACAAAGAGACCCAGTACTTC. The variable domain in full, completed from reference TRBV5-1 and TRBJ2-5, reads KAGVTQTPRYLIKTRGQQVTLSCSPISGHRSVSWYQQTPGQGLQFLFEYFSETQRNKGNFPGRFSGRQFSNSRSEMNVSTLELGDSALYLCASSPRDNKETQYFGPGTRLLVL.

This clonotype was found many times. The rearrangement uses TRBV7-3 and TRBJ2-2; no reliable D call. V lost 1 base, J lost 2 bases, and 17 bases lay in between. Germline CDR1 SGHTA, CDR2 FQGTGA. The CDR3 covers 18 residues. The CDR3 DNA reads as TGTGCCAGCAGCTTAAGGCCCCGAAAAAGTCTTAACACCGGGGAGCTGTTTTTT. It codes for CASSLRPRKSLNTGELFF.

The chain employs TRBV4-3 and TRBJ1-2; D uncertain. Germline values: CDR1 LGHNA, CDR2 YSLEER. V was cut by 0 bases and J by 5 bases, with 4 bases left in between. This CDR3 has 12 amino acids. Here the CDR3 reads CASSQDRYGYTF. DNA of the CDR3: TGCGCCAGCAGCCAAGACAGATATGGCTACACCTTC.

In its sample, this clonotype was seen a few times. The chain's CDR3 is CASSFHKGLQARNEQFF. Here the CDR3 DNA reads TGTGCCAGTAGTTTTCATAAGGGGTTGCAAGCTCGCAATGAGCAGTTCTTC. This chain connects TRBV19 to TRBJ2-1; D may be TRBD1 (5 bases). CDR1 LNHDA and CDR2 SQIVND come from the germline V gene (reference sequence). The CDR3 is 17 residues long. The V end lost 5 bases, the J end lost 6 bases, and 23 bases lay between the germline ends.

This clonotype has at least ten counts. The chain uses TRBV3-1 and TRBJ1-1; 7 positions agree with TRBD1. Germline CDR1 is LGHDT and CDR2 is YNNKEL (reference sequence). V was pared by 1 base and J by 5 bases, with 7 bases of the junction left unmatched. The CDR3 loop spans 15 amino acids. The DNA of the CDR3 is TGTGCCAGCAGCCAAGGAGGGGGCCCGACAACTGAAGCTTTCTTT. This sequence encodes CASSQGGGPTTEAFF.

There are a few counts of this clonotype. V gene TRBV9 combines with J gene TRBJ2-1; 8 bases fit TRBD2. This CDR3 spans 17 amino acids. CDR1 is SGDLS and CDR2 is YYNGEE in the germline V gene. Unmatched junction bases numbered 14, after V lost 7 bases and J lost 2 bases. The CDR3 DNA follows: TGTGCCAGCGGACCTACACCCCGGGAGGGGACCTACAATGAGCAGTTCTTC. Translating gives CASGPTPREGTYNEQFF.

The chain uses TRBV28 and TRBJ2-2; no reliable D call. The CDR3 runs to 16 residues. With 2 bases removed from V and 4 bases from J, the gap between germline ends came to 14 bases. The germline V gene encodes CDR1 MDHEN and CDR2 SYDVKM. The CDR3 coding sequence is TGTGCCAGCAGTTTAAAAACCTTCCCGACCACCGGGGAGCTGTTTTTT. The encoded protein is CASSLKTFPTTGELFF. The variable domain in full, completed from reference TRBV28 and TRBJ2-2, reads DVKVTQSSRYLVKRTGEKVFLECVQDMDHENMFWYRQDPGLGLRLIYFSYDVKMKEKGDIPEGYSVSREKKERFSLILESASTNQTSMYLCASSLKTFPTTGELFFGEGSRLTVL.

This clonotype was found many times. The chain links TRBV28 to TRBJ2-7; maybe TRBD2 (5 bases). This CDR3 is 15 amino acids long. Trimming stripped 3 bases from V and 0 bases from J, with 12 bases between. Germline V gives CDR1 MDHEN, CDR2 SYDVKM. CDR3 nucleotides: TGTGCCAGCAGTTTTCCGCGGAGGAGCTCCTACGAGCAGTACTTC. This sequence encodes CASSFPRRSSYEQYF.

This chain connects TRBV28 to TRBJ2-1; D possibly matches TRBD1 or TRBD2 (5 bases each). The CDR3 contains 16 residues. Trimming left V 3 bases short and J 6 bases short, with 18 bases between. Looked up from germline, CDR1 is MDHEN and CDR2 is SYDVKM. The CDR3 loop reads CASSLSRSGPLNEQFF. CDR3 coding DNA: TGTGCCAGCAGTTTGAGTCGTTCGGGACCCCTCAATGAGCAGTTCTTC.

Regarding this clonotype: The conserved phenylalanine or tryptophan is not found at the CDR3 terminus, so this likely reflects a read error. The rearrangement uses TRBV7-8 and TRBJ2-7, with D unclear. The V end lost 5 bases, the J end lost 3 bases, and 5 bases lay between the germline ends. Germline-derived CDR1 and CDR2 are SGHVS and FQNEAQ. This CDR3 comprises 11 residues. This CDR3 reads CASSPDYEQYS. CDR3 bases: TGTGCCAGCAGCCCCGACTACGAGCAGTACTCC.

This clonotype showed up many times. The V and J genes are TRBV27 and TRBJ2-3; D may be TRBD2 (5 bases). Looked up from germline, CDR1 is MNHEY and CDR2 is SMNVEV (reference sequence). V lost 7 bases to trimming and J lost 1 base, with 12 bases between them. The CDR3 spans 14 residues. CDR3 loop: CASMEVGGTDTQYF. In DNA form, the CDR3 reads TGTGCCAGCATGGAGGTCGGGGGCACAGATACGCAGTATTTT.

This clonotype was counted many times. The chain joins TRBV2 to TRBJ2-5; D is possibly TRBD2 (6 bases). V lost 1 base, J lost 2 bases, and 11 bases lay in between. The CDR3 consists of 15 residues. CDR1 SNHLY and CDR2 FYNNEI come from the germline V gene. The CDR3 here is CASSEDGRAQETQYF. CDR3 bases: TGTGCCAGCAGTGAAGACGGGAGAGCACAAGAGACCCAGTACTTC.

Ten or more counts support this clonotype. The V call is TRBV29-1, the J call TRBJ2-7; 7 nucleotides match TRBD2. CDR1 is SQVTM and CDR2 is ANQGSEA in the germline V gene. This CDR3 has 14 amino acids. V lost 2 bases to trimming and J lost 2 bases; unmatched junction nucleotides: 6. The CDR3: CSVEILAETYEQYF. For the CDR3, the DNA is TGCAGCGTTGAAATCCTAGCGGAAACCTACGAGCAGTACTTC.

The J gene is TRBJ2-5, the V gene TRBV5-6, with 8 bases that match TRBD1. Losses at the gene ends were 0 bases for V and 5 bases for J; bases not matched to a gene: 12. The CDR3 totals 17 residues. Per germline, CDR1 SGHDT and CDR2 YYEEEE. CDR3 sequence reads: CASSLVIGTGGKETQYF. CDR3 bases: TGTGCCAGCAGCTTGGTTATAGGTACAGGGGGTAAGGAGACCCAGTACTTC.

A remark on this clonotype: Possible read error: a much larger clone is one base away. The CDR3: CASSLIPETDTKYF. Written as DNA, the CDR3 is TGTGCCAGCAGCCTAATCCCGGAGACAGATACGAAGTATTTT. This chain connects TRBV5-5 to TRBJ2-3; possibly TRBD1 for D (5 bases). This CDR3 is 14 amino acids long. Germline CDR1 and CDR2: SGHKS and YYEKEE (reference sequence).